The 11 T cell receptor beta chains in this list originate from one sample, sequenced in a study of neurological immune-mediated disorders. Via MiXCR, TCRdb re-called the 5' RACE reads, giving one row per CDR3 protein. The sample shows 25,000 to 35,000 distinct CDR3 sequences, approximately 1.6% of them seen only once. Sequenced sample: PBMCs. The source of these receptors is a woman aged 30 to 39 with multiple sclerosis.

Many counts were recorded for this clonotype. The chain links TRBV11-2 to TRBJ2-5; TRBD2 agrees at 9 bases. V gave up 2 bases and J gave up 4 bases; unmatched junction bases: 2. Germline CDR1 SGHAT, CDR2 FQNNGV. The CDR3 is 14 residues long. The CDR3 DNA follows: TGTGCCAGCAGCTTAAGCGGGGGGCGAGAGACCCAGTACTTC. It encodes CASSLSGGRETQYF.

This clonotype was detected ten times or more. V gene TRBV5-6 combines with J gene TRBJ2-3; 8 nucleotides align to TRBD2. Trimming removed 4 bases from V and 2 bases from J; junction bases left unmatched: 9. The length of the CDR3 is 16 residues. Germline assignment: CDR1 SGHDT and CDR2 YYEEEE. This CDR3 reads CASSPFVAGLTDTQYF. The CDR3 nucleotides are TGTGCCAGCAGCCCATTCGTAGCGGGGCTCACAGATACGCAGTATTTT.

This clonotype was picked up many times. The chain employs TRBV7-2 and TRBJ2-1, with a possible D match to TRBD1 (5 bases). V was clipped by 1 base and J by 5 bases, with 18 bases between them. Per the germline V gene, CDR1 is SGHTA and CDR2 is FQGNSA. This CDR3 comprises 17 residues. CDR3 loop: CASSLDGATHINNEQFF. The CDR3 nucleotides read TGTGCCAGCAGCTTAGATGGGGCTACCCACATAAACAATGAGCAGTTCTTC.

The table lists this clonotype with many counts. The rearrangement uses TRBV6-2 or TRBV6-3 and TRBJ2-7, with unresolved D. The CDR3 runs 12 residues. Germline lookup yields CDR1 MNHEY and CDR2 SVGEGT. V lost 0 bases to trimming and J lost 6 bases, with 6 bases between them. The DNA for the CDR3 is TGTGCCAGCAGTTACTCGTCCACCGAGCAGTACTTC. Translating gives CASSYSSTEQYF.

The sample holds many counts of this clonotype. The rearrangement uses TRBV7-2 and TRBJ1-5; the D is unclear. The CDR3 contains 15 residues. Germline V CDR1 and CDR2: SGHTA, FQGNSA. V was cut by 2 bases and J by 2 bases, with 10 bases left in between. CDR3 sequence (DNA): TGTGCCAGCAGCTTACGATCGACTCGCAATCAGCCCCAGCATTTT. This gives the protein CASSLRSTRNQPQHF. Based on the CDR3 plus reference TRBV7-2 and TRBJ1-5, the full variable domain is GAGVSQSPSNKVTEKGKDVELRCDPISGHTALYWYRQSLGQGLEFLIYFQGNSAPDKSGLPSDRFSAERTGGSVSTLTIQRTQQEDSAVYLCASSLRSTRNQPQHFGDGTRLSIL.

This clonotype was seen repeatedly, ten times or more. V gene TRBV7-2 combines with J gene TRBJ2-3, with 8 bases aligning to TRBD2. Trimming at V came to 1 base and at J to 0 bases, leaving 6 bases not matched to a gene. The CDR3 is made up of 17 amino acids. The germline gives CDR1 SGHTA, CDR2 FQGNSA. The CDR3 spells CASSLVAAGVSTDTQYF. DNA of the CDR3: TGTGCCAGCAGCTTAGTAGCAGCGGGGGTTAGCACAGATACGCAGTATTTT.

This clonotype has a count of ten or more. The chain carries TRBV4-3 and TRBJ2-2; possibly TRBD2 for D (5 bases). The CDR3 has 16 residues. V was cut by 0 bases and J by 3 bases, with 11 bases left in between. Germline CDR1 and CDR2: LGHNA and YSLEER. The chain's CDR3 is CASSQDGNRDTGELFF. The CDR3, as DNA: TGCGCCAGCAGCCAAGACGGGAACAGAGACACCGGGGAGCTGTTTTTT.

At least ten counts were recorded for this clonotype. This chain connects TRBV12-3 or TRBV12-4 to TRBJ2-7; no firm D call. The V end lost 6 bases, the J end lost 7 bases, and 13 bases lay between the germline ends. The CDR3 is 12 residues long. The CDR3 DNA is TGTGCCAGCAGCAAGGGCATATCGGAGCAGTACTTC. Its translation: CASSKGISEQYF.

In its sample, this clonotype was seen many times. The chain carries TRBV6-2 or TRBV6-3 and TRBJ1-5; D unclear. The CDR3 sequence is 10 residues long. Trimming cost V 10 bases and J 4 bases, with 5 bases left between them. Germline V gives CDR1 MNHEY, CDR2 SVGEGT. Here the CDR3 DNA reads TGTGCCACCGGAAATCAGCCCCAGCATTTT. Protein product: CATGNQPQHF.

This clonotype was found many times. The V and J genes are TRBV12-3 or TRBV12-4 and TRBJ1-6; TRBD1 matches 9 bases. CDR3 length: 16 residues. V dropped 6 bases and J dropped 0; count of bases not matched to a gene: 3. The CDR3 region is CASRKQGASYNSPLHF. In DNA form, the CDR3 reads TGTGCCAGCAGGAAACAGGGGGCCTCCTATAATTCACCCCTCCACTTT.

This clonotype was seen ten or more times. The chain carries TRBV14 and TRBJ2-2; no clear D gene. Deletions cut 3 bases from V and 3 bases from J, with 11 bases between. The CDR3 loop spans 15 amino acids. The germline V gene has CDR1 SGHDN and CDR2 FVKESK. CDR3 in DNA: TGTGCCAGCAGCCACTATAACGGATACACCGGGGAGCTGTTTTTT. This codes for CASSHYNGYTGELFF.